This T cell receptor beta chain was sequenced in a study of blood T cell repertoires in COVID-19. This CDR3 has 16 residues. The germline gives CDR1 LNHDA, CDR2 SQIVND (reference sequence). Trimming removed 8 bases from V and 6 bases from J; junction bases left unmatched: 15. The method was immunoSEQ multiplex PCR; TCRdb's version includes in-frame clones alone and lacks a portion of them. The sample holds a few hundred thousand clones, around 90% seen once. V gene TRBV19 combines with J gene TRBJ1-5; 8 nucleotides match TRBD1. The sequenced sample was PBMCs or T cells enriched from blood (not recorded which). This receptor was taken from a human donor in a cohort exposed to, infected with or recovered from COVID-19 (not recorded which). The donor label of this sample is uncertain. The CDR3, as DNA: TGTGCCAGTCAGGGGGGACAGGTCTACTCGGGTCAGCCCCAGCATTTT. Its translation: CASQGGQVYSGQPQHF.